This T cell receptor (beta chain) was profiled in a study of OX40 agonist ivuxolimab in advanced cancers. The protocol was immunoSEQ multiplex PCR, while the TCRdb copy is restricted to in-frame clones and leaves out a portion. The table shows fewer than 20,000 clones, with 70% to 80% occurring only once. A word on this clone: Its specificity is unknown.

Germline V gene data show CDR1 as SGHVS and CDR2 as FNYEAQ. The V and J ends lost 5 bases and 0 bases respectively, with 20 bases between them. This CDR3 contains 17 residues. Whole-study findings and limits: On average, a greater number of expanded clones characterised CD8+ T cells relative to CD4+.

The V gene is TRBV7-6, the J gene TRBJ2-7; D might be TRBD1 or TRBD2, each matching 6 bases. The sample in question was CD4+ or CD8+ T cells sorted from blood, obtained in a trial of the OX40 agonist ivuxolimab. The sequence came from an adult with an advanced solid tumor such as melanoma, head and neck, liver or kidney cancer. Here the CDR3 reads CASSPLEGVFSSYEQYF. The CDR3, as DNA: TGTGCCAGCAGCCCCCTGGAGGGGGTCTTCAGCTCCTACGAGCAGTACTTC.